Listed here is a single T cell receptor beta chain. No antigen is known for it. Naive CD8 cells comprised CD45RO-negative, CCR7-positively selected cells, excluding terminally differentiated effector memory CD45RA+ cells. Assay used: immunoSEQ multiplex PCR; TCRdb lists only in-frame clones, some missing. Of more than 600,000 clones detected, about 91% appear once; the ten largest clones hold roughly 24%. Germline values: CDR1 SGHRS, CDR2 YFSETQ. V was trimmed by 0 bases and J by 0 bases, leaving 7 bases between them. The CDR3 consists of 15 residues. These data come from a study of shared clonotypes between healthy human individuals. Study-wide findings and caveats: Non-shared clonotypes were found to have lower generation probabilities than the clonotypes that were shared by all four of the sorted-subset donors. For sorted subsets, rarefaction showed incomplete sequencing despite large depth. The study sampled only blood, and tissue repertoires likely differ. Naive CD4 clonotypes overlapped across a handful of donors at 4.5% to 5.5%.

The sequence was obtained from a man in his thirties or forties in good health. This chain connects TRBV5-1 to TRBJ1-5; the D is unclear. Sequenced: naive CD8+ T cells sorted from blood. CDR3 DNA sequence: TGCGCCAGCAGCTTGGGACCAGATAGCAATCAGCCCCAGCATTTT. Its protein is CASSLGPDSNQPQHF.